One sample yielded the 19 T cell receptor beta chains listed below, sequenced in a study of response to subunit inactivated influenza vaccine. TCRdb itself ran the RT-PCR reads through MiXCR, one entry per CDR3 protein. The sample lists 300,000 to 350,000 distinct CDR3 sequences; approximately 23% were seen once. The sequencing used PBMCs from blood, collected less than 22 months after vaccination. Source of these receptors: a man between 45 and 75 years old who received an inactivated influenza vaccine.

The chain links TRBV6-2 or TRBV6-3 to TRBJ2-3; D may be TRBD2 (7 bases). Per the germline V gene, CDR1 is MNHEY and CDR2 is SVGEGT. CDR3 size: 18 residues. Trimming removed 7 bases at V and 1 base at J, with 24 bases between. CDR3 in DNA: TGTGCCAGCACCCGGCGGCCCAGGGGAGGGAGAGGCACAGATACGCAGTATTTT. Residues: CASTRRPRGGRGTDTQYF.

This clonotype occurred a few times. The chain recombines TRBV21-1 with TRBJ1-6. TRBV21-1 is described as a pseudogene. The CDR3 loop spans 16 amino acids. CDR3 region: CASPRGNSLYDSPLHF. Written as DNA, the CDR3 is TGTGCCAGCCCACGAGGGAATTCGCTATATGATTCACCCCTCCACTTT.

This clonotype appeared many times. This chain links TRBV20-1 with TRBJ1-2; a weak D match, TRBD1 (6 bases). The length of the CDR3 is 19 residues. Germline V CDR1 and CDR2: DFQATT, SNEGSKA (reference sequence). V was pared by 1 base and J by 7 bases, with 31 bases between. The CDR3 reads CSARGSEGGLATAAFGYTF. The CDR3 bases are TGCAGTGCTAGAGGCTCGGAAGGGGGTTTGGCGACAGCCGCGTTTGGCTACACCTTC.

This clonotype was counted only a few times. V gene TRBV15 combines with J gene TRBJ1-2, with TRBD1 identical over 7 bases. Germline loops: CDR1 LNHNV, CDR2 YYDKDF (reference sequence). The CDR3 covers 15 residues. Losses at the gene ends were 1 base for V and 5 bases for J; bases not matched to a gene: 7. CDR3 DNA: TGTGCCACCAGCAGAGGACAGGGATCGGGTTATGGCTACACCTTC. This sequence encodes CATSRGQGSGYGYTF.

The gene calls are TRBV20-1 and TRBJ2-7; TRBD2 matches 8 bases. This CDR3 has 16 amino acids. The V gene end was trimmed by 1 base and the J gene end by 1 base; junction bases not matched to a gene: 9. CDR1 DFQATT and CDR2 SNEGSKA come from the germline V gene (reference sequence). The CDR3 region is CSARGVDSGSSYEQYF. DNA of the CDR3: TGCAGTGCTAGAGGTGTTGACAGCGGGAGTTCCTACGAGCAGTACTTC.

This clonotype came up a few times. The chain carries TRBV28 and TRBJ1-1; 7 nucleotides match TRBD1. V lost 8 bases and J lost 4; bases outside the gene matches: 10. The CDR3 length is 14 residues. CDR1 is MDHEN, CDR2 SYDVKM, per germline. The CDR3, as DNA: TGTGCCAGCCGCCCCCTACAGGGGACCACTGAAGCTTTCTTT. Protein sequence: CASRPLQGTTEAFF. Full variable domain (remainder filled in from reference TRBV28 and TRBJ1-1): DVKVTQSSRYLVKRTGEKVFLECVQDMDHENMFWYRQDPGLGLRLIYFSYDVKMKEKGDIPEGYSVSREKKERFSLILESASTNQTSMYLCASRPLQGTTEAFFGQGTRLTVV.

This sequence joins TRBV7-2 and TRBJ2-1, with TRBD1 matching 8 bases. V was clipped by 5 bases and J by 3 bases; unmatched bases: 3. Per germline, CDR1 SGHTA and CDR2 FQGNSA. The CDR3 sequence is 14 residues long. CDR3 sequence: CASSQGAGYNEQFF. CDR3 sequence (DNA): TGTGCCAGCAGCCAGGGGGCTGGCTACAATGAGCAGTTCTTC.

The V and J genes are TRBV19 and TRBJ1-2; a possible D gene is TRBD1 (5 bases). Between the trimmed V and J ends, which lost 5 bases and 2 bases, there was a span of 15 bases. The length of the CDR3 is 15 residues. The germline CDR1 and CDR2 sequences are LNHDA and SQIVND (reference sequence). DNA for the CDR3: TGTGCCAGTAGTCCTTACGGGGGGAAAAACTATGGCTACACCTTC. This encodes CASSPYGGKNYGYTF.

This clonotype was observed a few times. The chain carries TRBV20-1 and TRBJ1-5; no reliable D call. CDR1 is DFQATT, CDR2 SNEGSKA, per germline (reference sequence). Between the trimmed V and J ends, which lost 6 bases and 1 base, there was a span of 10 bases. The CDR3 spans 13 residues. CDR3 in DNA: TGCAGTGCCTTAGTTGAGAGCAATCAGCCCCAGCATTTT. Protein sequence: CSALVESNQPQHF.

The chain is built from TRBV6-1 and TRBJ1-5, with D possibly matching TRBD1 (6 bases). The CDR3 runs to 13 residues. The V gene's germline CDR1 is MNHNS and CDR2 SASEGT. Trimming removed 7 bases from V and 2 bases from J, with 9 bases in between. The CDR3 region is CASKGGGNQPQHF. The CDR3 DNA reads TGTGCCAGCAAGGGGGGCGGCAATCAGCCCCAGCATTTT.

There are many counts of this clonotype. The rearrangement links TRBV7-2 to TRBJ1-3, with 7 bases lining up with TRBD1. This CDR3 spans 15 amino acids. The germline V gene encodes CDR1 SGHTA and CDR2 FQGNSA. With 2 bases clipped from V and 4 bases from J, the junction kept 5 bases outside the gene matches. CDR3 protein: CASSLKGALGNTIYF. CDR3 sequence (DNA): TGTGCCAGCAGCTTAAAGGGGGCCCTCGGAAACACCATATATTTT.

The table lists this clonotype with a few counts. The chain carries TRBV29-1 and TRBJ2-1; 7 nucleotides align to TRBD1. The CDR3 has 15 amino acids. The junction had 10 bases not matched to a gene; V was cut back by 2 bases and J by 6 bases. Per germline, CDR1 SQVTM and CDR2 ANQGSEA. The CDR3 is CSVEKIRPGGNEQFF. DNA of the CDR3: TGCAGCGTTGAAAAGATCAGGCCAGGGGGCAATGAGCAGTTCTTC.

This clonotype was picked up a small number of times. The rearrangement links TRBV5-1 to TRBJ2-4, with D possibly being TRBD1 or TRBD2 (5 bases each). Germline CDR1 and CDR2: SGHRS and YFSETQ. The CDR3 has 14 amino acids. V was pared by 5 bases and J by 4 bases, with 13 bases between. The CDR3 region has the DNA TGCGCCAGCAGACTGGGGGTGCAGAAAAACATTCAGTACTTC. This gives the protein CASRLGVQKNIQYF. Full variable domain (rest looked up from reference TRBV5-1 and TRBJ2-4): KAGVTQTPRYLIKTRGQQVTLSCSPISGHRSVSWYQQTPGQGLQFLFEYFSETQRNKGNFPGRFSGRQFSNSRSEMNVSTLELGDSALYLCASRLGVQKNIQYFGAGTRLSVL.

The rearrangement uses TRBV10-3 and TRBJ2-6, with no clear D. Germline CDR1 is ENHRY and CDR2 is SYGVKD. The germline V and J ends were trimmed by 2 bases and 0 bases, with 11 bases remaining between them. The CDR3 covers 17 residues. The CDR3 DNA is TGTGCCATCAGTGAGCCCCTCGTTCTCTCTGGGGCCAACGTCCTGACTTTC. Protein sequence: CAISEPLVLSGANVLTF.

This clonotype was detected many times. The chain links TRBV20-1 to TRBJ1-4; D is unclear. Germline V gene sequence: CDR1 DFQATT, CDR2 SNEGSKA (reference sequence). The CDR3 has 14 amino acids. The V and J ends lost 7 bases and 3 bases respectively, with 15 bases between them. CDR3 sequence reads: CSVMDLVANEKLFF. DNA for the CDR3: TGCAGTGTTATGGATCTGGTGGCTAATGAAAAACTGTTTTTT.

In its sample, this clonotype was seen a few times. This CDR3 reads CASSQDTGTYQPQHF. CDR3 in DNA: TGCGCCAGCAGCCAGGATACAGGGACTTATCAGCCCCAGCATTTT. The chain couples TRBV4-3 to TRBJ1-5; D might be TRBD1 (6 bases). Germline values: CDR1 LGHNA, CDR2 YSLEER. The V and J ends lost 3 bases and 5 bases respectively, with 14 bases between them. This CDR3 has 15 residues.

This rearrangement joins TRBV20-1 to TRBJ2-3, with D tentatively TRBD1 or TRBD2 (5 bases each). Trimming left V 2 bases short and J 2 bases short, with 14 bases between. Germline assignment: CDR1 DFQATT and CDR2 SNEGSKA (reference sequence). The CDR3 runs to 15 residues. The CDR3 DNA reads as TGCAGTGCTAGAAGACCGGGACGGAACACAGATACGCAGTATTTT. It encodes CSARRPGRNTDTQYF.

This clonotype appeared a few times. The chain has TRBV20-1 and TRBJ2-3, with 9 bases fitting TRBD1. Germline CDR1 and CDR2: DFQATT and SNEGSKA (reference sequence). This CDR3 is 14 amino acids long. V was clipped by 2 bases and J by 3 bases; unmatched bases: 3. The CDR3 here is CSARTGGFTDTQYF. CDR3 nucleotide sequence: TGCAGTGCTAGAACAGGGGGCTTTACAGATACGCAGTATTTT.

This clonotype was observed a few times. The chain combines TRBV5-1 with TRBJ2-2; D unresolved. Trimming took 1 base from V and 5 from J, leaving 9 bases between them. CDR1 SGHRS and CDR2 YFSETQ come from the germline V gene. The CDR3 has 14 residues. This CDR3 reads CASSLKEFTGELFF. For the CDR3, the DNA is TGCGCCAGCAGCTTGAAAGAGTTTACCGGGGAGCTGTTTTTT.